These T cell receptor beta chains were read from a single sample in a study of STAT5B mutations in CD4+ large granular lymphocyte leukemia. Assay: immunoSEQ multiplex PCR; the TCRdb copy retains only in-frame clones and omits some. Of about 32,000 clones listed, around 66% are singletons. The sample consisted of CD4+ T cells from blood buffy coats. These receptors were taken from a human donor in good health. The conserved cysteine and the conserved F or W are not part of the CDR3 here. The order of the fields is D gene, V gene, J gene, CDR3 protein. D genes are given only for firm matches.

D: .
V: TRBV5-1
J: TRBJ2-7
CDR3: ASSFGTGSGEQY

D: .
V: TRBV10-3
J: TRBJ2-5
CDR3: AISESAPGKKETQY

D: .
V: TRBV28
J: TRBJ2-7
CDR3: ASNEEGYEQY

D: .
V: TRBV11-2
J: TRBJ1-2
CDR3: ASSLGWGYT

D: .
V: TRBV28
J: TRBJ2-1
CDR3: ASSRPHGTDGEQF

D: .
V: TRBV30
J: TRBJ1-6
CDR3: AWGAGTGNSPLH

D: .
V: TRBV5-5
J: TRBJ1-1
CDR3: ASSSMLATEAF

D: .
V: TRBV7-6
J: TRBJ1-6
CDR3: ASSLGLGNSPLH

D: .
V: TRBV2
J: TRBJ1-5
CDR3: ASSRMGNQPQH

D: .
V: TRBV4-1
J: TRBJ2-5
CDR3: ASSRGGGPETQY

D: TRBD2
V: TRBV5-4
J: TRBJ2-7
CDR3: ASSPGTNDEQY

D: TRBD1
V: TRBV11-2
J: TRBJ1-2
CDR3: ASSPLGTGGGGYT

D: .
V: TRBV7-3
J: TRBJ1-2
CDR3: ASSVQQGDGYT

D: .
V: TRBV15
J: TRBJ1-5
CDR3: ATSLRGGGLVQPQH

D: TRBD1
V: TRBV19
J: TRBJ2-7
CDR3: ASSRQGYEQY

D: .
V: TRBV29-1
J: TRBJ2-3
CDR3: SVGGGGTDTQY

D: TRBD1
V: TRBV30
J: TRBJ1-5
CDR3: AWRGQGISNQPQH

D: .
V: TRBV29-1
J: TRBJ1-2
CDR3: SVVGSSGGYGYT

D: TRBD1
V: TRBV5-5
J: TRBJ1-6
CDR3: ASSTSGTGGSPLH

D: TRBD2
V: TRBV6-1
J: TRBJ2-3
CDR3: AGSGGGGAGTQY

D: TRBD2
V: TRBV4-1
J: TRBJ2-1
CDR3: ASSQVGAGGNEQF

D: .
V: TRBV28
J: TRBJ2-6
CDR3: ASSLTTGANVLT

D: TRBD2
V: TRBV5-1
J: TRBJ2-2
CDR3: ASSFGAGGPWNTGELF

D: TRBD1
V: TRBV11-2
J: TRBJ1-1
CDR3: ASSPRTTGGSWNTEAF

D: TRBD2
V: TRBV5-4
J: TRBJ2-3
CDR3: ASSLGSGGSTDTQY

D: .
V: TRBV7-6
J: TRBJ1-6
CDR3: ASRASYNSPLH

D: .
V: TRBV5-1
J: TRBJ1-4
CDR3: ASSLDWAINEKLF

D: TRBD2
V: TRBV10-3
J: TRBJ2-2
CDR3: AISHGLAPDTGELF

D: TRBD1
V: TRBV4-1
J: TRBJ1-5
CDR3: ASSQDLTGTGRY

D: TRBD1
V: TRBV20-1
J: TRBJ2-3
CDR3: SAKTGGREY

D: .
V: TRBV2
J: TRBJ1-2
CDR3: ASRGEPGLNYGYT

D: .
V: TRBV4-2
J: TRBJ1-5
CDR3: ASSQELSREDQPQH

D: .
V: TRBV28
J: TRBJ1-2
CDR3: ASGRPGYGYT

D: TRBD2
V: TRBV4-2
J: TRBJ2-5
CDR3: ASSQDGASGGARETQY

D: .
V: TRBV10-2
J: TRBJ2-1
CDR3: ASRETGTYNEQF

D: .
V: TRBV11-1
J: TRBJ2-2
CDR3: ASSLFLLGVSGELF

D: .
V: TRBV10-3
J: TRBJ2-1
CDR3: AIVQNLGGGEQF

D: TRBD1
V: TRBV19
J: TRBJ1-2
CDR3: ASSILEGDRGRGYT

D: TRBD2
V: TRBV18
J: TRBJ2-3
CDR3: ASSRLTSGGKTDTQY

D: TRBD1
V: TRBV7-2
J: TRBJ2-7
CDR3: ASSPSTGGLFEQY

D: TRBD2
V: TRBV30
J: .
CDR3: AWSRTSGGYEQY

D: .
V: TRBV28
J: TRBJ1-5
CDR3: ASSFTGLPQH

D: .
V: TRBV19
J: TRBJ1-5
CDR3: ASSPWGGEANQPQH